Shown below are 8 T cell receptor beta chains from a single sample sequenced in a study of blood T cell repertoires in COVID-19. Method: immunoSEQ multiplex PCR; TCRdb's copy keeps in-frame clones and lacks some. The sample carries 140,000 or so clones, 80% to 90% recorded once. The sequenced material came from peripheral blood. The receptors derive from a man aged 55-75 years with active or convalescent COVID-19.

The gene calls are TRBV20-1 and TRBJ1-4; D unclear. CDR3 length equals 16 residues. In germline, CDR1 is DFQATT, CDR2 SNEGSKA (reference sequence). V was trimmed by 3 bases and J by 3 bases, leaving 17 bases between them. In DNA, the CDR3 is TGCAGTGCTAGTACCCGGTACCGGAGACCTAATGAAAAACTGTTTTTT. This codes for CSASTRYRRPNEKLFF.

The rearrangement links TRBV19 to TRBJ2-1; 7 bases line up with TRBD1. The ends lost 5 bases at V and 4 bases at J; junction bases unmatched: 11. The CDR3 sequence is 16 residues long. Germline V lookup: CDR1 LNHDA, CDR2 SQIVND (reference sequence). CDR3 bases: TGTGCCAGTAGTCGAATGACAGGGCTTAGGTACAATGAGCAGTTCTTC. Translated, it gives CASSRMTGLRYNEQFF.

V and J are TRBV27 and TRBJ2-6; 7 nucleotides line up with TRBD1. The germline CDR1 and CDR2 sequences are MNHEY and SMNVEV (reference sequence). V was clipped by 0 bases and J by 4 bases; unmatched bases: 15. The CDR3 loop spans 20 amino acids. CDR3 nucleotide sequence: TGTGCCAGCAGTTTATCGAGAGGTGTTAGGGGGCAAACCGGGGCCAACGTCCTGACTTTC. Amino acids: CASSLSRGVRGQTGANVLTF.

The V gene is TRBV28, the J gene TRBJ1-2, with no clear D. The CDR3 runs 13 residues. V gave up 7 bases and J gave up 3 bases, with 12 bases separating them. Germline V gene sequence: CDR1 MDHEN, CDR2 SYDVKM. The CDR3 loop reads CASKDQRDYGYTF. In DNA form, the CDR3 reads TGTGCCAGCAAGGATCAGCGGGACTATGGCTACACCTTC.

V is TRBV6-5 and J is TRBJ1-1; 7 bases are a match to TRBD1. V dropped 6 bases and J dropped 10; count of bases not matched to a gene: 8. CDR3 length equals 12 residues. CDR1 and CDR2 from the germline V gene are MNHEY and SVGAGI. CDR3 loop: CASRSDRVGAFF. The CDR3 DNA is TGTGCCAGCAGATCCGACAGGGTCGGAGCTTTCTTT.

The rearrangement links TRBV5-4 to TRBJ2-5; 7 nucleotides align to TRBD1. The CDR3 is 15 amino acids. Germline V gene data show CDR1 as SGHNT and CDR2 as YYREEE (reference sequence). V trimming: 0 bases; J trimming: 4 bases; junction bases outside the gene matches: 6. CDR3 nucleotide sequence: TGTGCCAGCAGCTTGGTGACAGGGTCGGGAGAGACCCAGTACTTC. Translating gives CASSLVTGSGETQYF.

The chain couples TRBV30 to TRBJ2-1; 7 bases are shared with TRBD2. CDR1 and CDR2 (germline): GTSNPN, SVGIG (reference sequence). The CDR3 extends over 12 amino acids. V trimming: 3 bases; J trimming: 9 bases; junction bases outside the gene matches: 5. The CDR3 here is CAWRSSGSEQFF. The CDR3 DNA reads as TGTGCCTGGAGATCTAGCGGCAGTGAGCAGTTCTTC. The entire variable domain, with the rest obtained from reference TRBV30 and TRBJ2-1, is as follows: SQTIHQWPATLVQPVGSPLSLECTVEGTSNPNLYWYRQAAGRGLQLLFYSVGIGQISSEVPQNLSASRPQDRQFILSSKKLLLSDSGFYLCAWRSSGSEQFFGPGTRLTVL.

V and J are TRBV28 and TRBJ1-4, with D possibly being TRBD1 (5 bases). V lost 6 bases to trimming and J lost 8 bases, with 10 bases between them. The length of the CDR3 is 12 residues. CDR1 is MDHEN and CDR2 is SYDVKM in the germline V gene. This CDR3 is CASRAGGEKLFF. Here the CDR3 DNA reads TGTGCCAGCAGGGCCGGGGGAGAAAAACTGTTTTTT. Based on the CDR3 plus reference TRBV28 and TRBJ1-4, the full variable domain is DVKVTQSSRYLVKRTGEKVFLECVQDMDHENMFWYRQDPGLGLRLIYFSYDVKMKEKGDIPEGYSVSREKKERFSLILESASTNQTSMYLCASRAGGEKLFFGSGTQLSVL.